This T cell receptor (beta chain) was identified in a study of shared clonotypes between healthy human individuals. Whole-study context: Each donor had three CD4 naive, three CD4 memory, two CD8 naive and one CD8 memory plate.

Generated by immunoSEQ multiplex PCR, the TCRdb table keeps only in-frame clones and is missing some. Of about 1.5 million clones in the sample, around 98% were seen once. V lost 4 bases, J lost 8 bases, and 29 bases lay in between. CDR3 length: 18 residues. CDR1 and CDR2 (germline): MGHRA, YSYEKL. The source is a man aged 25-40 years in good health. Material for sequencing was naive CD4+ T cells sorted from blood. Noted subset: CD45RA+ positively selected. This sequence joins TRBV4-1 and TRBJ1-2; D is uncertain. The CDR3 DNA is TGCGCCAGCAGCCCTTTGTTTGGATCATCAAGTAGTTCGACCGGCTACACCTTC. It translates to CASSPLFGSSSSSTGYTF.